The 10 T cell receptor beta chains in this list originate from one sample, sequenced in a study of blood T cell repertoires in COVID-19 (TCRdb year 2020). Library method: the immunoSEQ multiplex PCR assay. The source is immuneACCESS, and TCRdb retained only in-frame sequences with V and J called. Part of the clones is not carried over; for the studies checked, unresolved V genes explain less than half of this, and the remainder is unexplained. The sample yields about 210,000 clones; approximately 86% were counted once. The ten largest clones take up 0.85% to 0.95% of the sample. Sequenced: peripheral blood. The receptors stem from a man aged 60 to 69 with COVID-19, enrolled during active disease.

In its sample, this clone was seen a few times. CDR3 residues: CASSQDKTVHYEQYF. For the CDR3, the DNA is TGTGCCAGCAGCCAAGATAAGACAGTTCACTACGAGCAGTACTTC. The chain is built from TRBV3-1 (or the pseudogene TRBV3-2) and TRBJ2-7; tentative D call: TRBD1 (5 bases). Germline CDR1 reads LGHDT; CDR2 reads YNNKEL (reference sequence). CDR3 length: 15 amino acids. V dropped 0 bases and J dropped 3 bases, with 12 bases sitting between them.

V is TRBV9 and J is TRBJ2-5; D may be TRBD1 (5 bases). CDR3 size: 14 residues. V was shortened by 3 bases and J by 1 base, with 10 bases between the two germline ends. The germline V gene encodes CDR1 SGDLS and CDR2 YYNGEE. This CDR3 reads CASSGQSFQETQYF. The CDR3 DNA reads TGTGCCAGCAGCGGACAGTCTTTCCAAGAGACCCAGTACTTC.

The genes are TRBV9 and TRBJ1-1; 9 nucleotides match TRBD1. Trimming removed 5 bases from V and 7 bases from J; junction bases left unmatched: 6. Per the germline V gene, CDR1 is SGDLS and CDR2 is YYNGEE. This CDR3 has 13 residues. CDR3 residues: CASSGTGLSEAFF. The CDR3 DNA reads TGTGCCAGCAGTGGGACAGGGTTGAGTGAAGCTTTCTTT.

The chain uses TRBV5-1 and TRBJ2-7; 10 nucleotides match TRBD1. The CDR3 is made up of 13 amino acids. V lost 4 bases to trimming and J lost 5 bases; unmatched junction nucleotides: 3. Germline-derived CDR1 and CDR2 are SGHRS and YFSETQ. CDR3 protein: CASSRDRGNEQYF. The CDR3 nucleotides read TGCGCCAGCAGCAGGGACAGGGGAAACGAGCAGTACTTC. The full variable domain, with the rest looked up from reference TRBV5-1 and TRBJ2-7, is KAGVTQTPRYLIKTRGQQVTLSCSPISGHRSVSWYQQTPGQGLQFLFEYFSETQRNKGNFPGRFSGRQFSNSRSEMNVSTLELGDSALYLCASSRDRGNEQYFGPGTRLTVT.

The chain combines TRBV12-3 or TRBV12-4 with TRBJ1-1; D gene unclear. There are 12 residues in the CDR3. V was shortened by 5 bases and J by 1 base, with 5 bases between the two germline ends. The CDR3 nucleotides read TGTGCCAGCAGTCCAGGGAACACTGAAGCTTTCTTT. Translation: CASSPGNTEAFF.

The V gene is TRBV19, the J gene TRBJ1-2; possibly TRBD1 for D (5 bases). Germline V CDR1 and CDR2: LNHDA, SQIVND (reference sequence). The V and J ends lost 5 bases and 3 bases respectively, with 16 bases between them. The CDR3 totals 15 residues. The CDR3 DNA is TGTGCCAGTAGTCCGGGACGGGGGATCGACTATGGCTACACCTTC. Translating gives CASSPGRGIDYGYTF.

The chain uses TRBV2 and TRBJ2-1; D is unclear. This CDR3 has 15 residues. Trimming removed 8 bases at V and 9 bases at J, with 23 bases between. Germline CDR1 and CDR2: SNHLY and FYNNEI. CDR3 sequence (DNA): TGTGCCAGCGGCCAGACTCCGCCGGTGGTGGTTGAGCAGTTCTTC. Translation gives CASGQTPPVVVEQFF.

The chain employs TRBV10-3 and TRBJ1-2; a weak D match, TRBD1 (5 bases). In germline, CDR1 is ENHRY, CDR2 SYGVKD. Trimming left V 3 bases short and J 8 bases short, with 10 bases between. The CDR3 covers 12 residues. CDR3 residues: CAISERQKGYTF. CDR3 bases: TGTGCCATCAGTGAAAGACAGAAAGGCTACACCTTC.

V usage is TRBV15 and J usage is TRBJ1-2; D is undetermined. Trimming left V 1 base short and J 3 bases short, with 9 bases between. The CDR3 consists of 14 residues. Germline CDR1 reads LNHNV; CDR2 reads YYDKDF (reference sequence). CDR3 nucleotide sequence: TGTGCCACCAGCAGAGTTCTGGGCGACTATGGCTACACCTTC. Translating it yields CATSRVLGDYGYTF. The whole variable domain, filled in from reference TRBV15 and TRBJ1-2, reads DAMVIQNPRYQVTQFGKPVTLSCSQTLNHNVMYWYQQKSSQAPKLLFHYYDKDFNNEADTPDNFQSRRPNTSFCFLDIRSPGLGDTAMYLCATSRVLGDYGYTFGSGTRLTVV.

The CDR3 sequence is CASSLGQINTEAFF. The CDR3, as DNA: TGTGCCAGCAGTTTGGGACAGATTAACACTGAAGCTTTCTTT. V usage is TRBV6-5 and J usage is TRBJ1-1; 7 nucleotides align to TRBD1. The CDR3 runs to 14 residues. The V gene's germline CDR1 is MNHEY and CDR2 SVGAGI. Unmatched junction bases numbered 4, after V lost 4 bases and J lost 2 bases.